These T cell receptor beta chains were read from a single sample in a study of T cells in Graves' hyperthyroidism and ophthalmopathy. TCRdb reanalysed the multiplex PCR reads using MiXCR and keeps one entry per CDR3 protein. The table shows 200,000 to 250,000 distinct CDR3 sequences, with 17% occurring only once. The sequenced sample consisted of blood. The origin of the receptors is a man in his fifties or sixties with Graves' hyperthyroidism. Each CDR3 is given with its conserved first and last residue. D genes are given only for firm matches. Some rows have no size entry. The others give once, few or many, or a class for an expanded clone.

CDR3aa: CASSYGQRKAFF
CDR3nt: TGTGCCAGCAGTTATGGACAGAGAAAAGCTTTCTTT
j_gene: TRBJ1-1
abundance: many
d_gene: .
v_gene: TRBV6-2/TRBV6-3
len: 12

CDR3aa: CASSFSLRGEQYF
CDR3nt: TGTGCCAGCAGTTTCAGCCTTCGGGGCGAGCAGTACTTC
j_gene: TRBJ2-7
abundance: many
d_gene: .
v_gene: TRBV28
len: 13

CDR3aa: CASSPPSERYNEQFF
CDR3nt: TGTGCCAGCAGCCCACCTAGCGAGCGTTACAATGAGCAGTTCTTC
j_gene: TRBJ2-1
abundance: few
d_gene: .
v_gene: TRBV11-2
len: 15

CDR3aa: CASRTSGSHERFF
CDR3nt: TGTGCCAGCAGGACTAGCGGGAGTCATGAGCGGTTCTTC
j_gene: TRBJ2-1
abundance: .
d_gene: TRBD2
v_gene: TRBV11-3
len: 13

CDR3aa: CASSPQTGGSGYTF
CDR3nt: TGTGCCAGCTCACCACAGACAGGGGGCAGTGGCTACACCTTC
j_gene: TRBJ1-2
abundance: .
d_gene: TRBD1
v_gene: TRBV18
len: 14

CDR3aa: CASSGSPLRARSSYGYTF
CDR3nt: TGTGCCAGCAGCGGTAGCCCCTTGCGGGCCCGGAGCAGCTATGGCTACACCTTC
j_gene: TRBJ1-2
abundance: few
d_gene: .
v_gene: TRBV9
len: 18

CDR3aa: CAISEEFGTVDNTQYF
CDR3nt: TGTGCCATCAGTGAGGAGTTTGGGACAGTAGACAATACGCAGTATTTT
j_gene: TRBJ2-3
abundance: .
d_gene: TRBD1
v_gene: TRBV10-3
len: 16

CDR3aa: CASSLGAGRSSPLHF
CDR3nt: TGCGCCAGCAGCTTGGGAGCGGGAAGGAGTTCACCCCTCCACTTT
j_gene: TRBJ1-6
abundance: .
d_gene: .
v_gene: TRBV5-1
len: 15

CDR3aa: CASSVVPLSTDTQYF
CDR3nt: TGTGCCAGCAGTGTGGTTCCACTTAGCACAGATACGCAGTATTTT
j_gene: TRBJ2-3
abundance: .
d_gene: .
v_gene: TRBV2
len: 15

CDR3aa: CASSGGTSAYYEQYF
CDR3nt: TGTGCCAGCAGCGGAGGGACTAGCGCGTACTACGAGCAGTACTTC
j_gene: TRBJ2-7
abundance: many
d_gene: TRBD2
v_gene: TRBV7-2
len: 15

CDR3aa: CASSLEGTGEKLFF
CDR3nt: TGCGCCAGCAGCTTGGAGGGGACGGGTGAAAAACTGTTTTTT
j_gene: TRBJ1-4
abundance: .
d_gene: .
v_gene: TRBV5-1
len: 14

CDR3aa: CSAVPGLNQPQHF
CDR3nt: TGCAGTGCCGTTCCGGGACTTAATCAGCCCCAGCATTTT
j_gene: TRBJ1-5
abundance: many
d_gene: .
v_gene: TRBV20-1
len: 13

CDR3aa: CASGGGRYYEQYF
CDR3nt: TGTGCCAGCGGAGGTGGGAGGTACTACGAGCAGTACTTC
j_gene: TRBJ2-7
abundance: few
d_gene: .
v_gene: TRBV6-1
len: 13

CDR3aa: CASSFNDYEQYF
CDR3nt: TGTGCCAGCAGCTTCAACGACTACGAGCAGTACTTC
j_gene: TRBJ2-7
abundance: many
d_gene: .
v_gene: TRBV11-3
len: 12

CDR3aa: CSSGSPEQFF
CDR3nt: TGCAGCAGCGGGTCGCCTGAGCAGTTCTTC
j_gene: TRBJ2-1
abundance: many
d_gene: .
v_gene: TRBV20-1
len: 10

CDR3aa: CASRRQGAYNEQFF
CDR3nt: TGTGCCAGCAGGAGACAGGGAGCTTACAATGAGCAGTTCTTC
j_gene: TRBJ2-1
abundance: .
d_gene: TRBD1
v_gene: TRBV6-1
len: 14

CDR3aa: CASSRTDRDQPQHF
CDR3nt: TGTGCCAGCAGCCGGACGGACCGAGATCAGCCCCAGCATTTT
j_gene: TRBJ1-5
abundance: many
d_gene: .
v_gene: TRBV6-2/TRBV6-3
len: 14

CDR3aa: CSAREDRGSAGELFF
CDR3nt: TGCAGTGCTAGAGAGGACAGGGGAAGTGCCGGGGAGCTGTTTTTT
j_gene: TRBJ2-2
abundance: .
d_gene: TRBD1
v_gene: TRBV20-1
len: 15

CDR3aa: CASSQDGTGYSPLHF
CDR3nt: TGTGCCAGCAGCCAAGATGGAACAGGATATTCACCCCTCCACTTT
j_gene: TRBJ1-6
abundance: .
d_gene: .
v_gene: TRBV4-2
len: 15

CDR3aa: CASSSRQGNYGYTF
CDR3nt: TGCGCCAGCAGCTCCCGACAGGGGAACTATGGCTACACCTTC
j_gene: TRBJ1-2
abundance: .
d_gene: TRBD1
v_gene: TRBV4-1
len: 14

CDR3aa: CASSRTRRGEQYF
CDR3nt: TGTGCCAGCAGCCGGACCCGCCGTGGCGAGCAGTACTTC
j_gene: TRBJ2-7
abundance: few
d_gene: .
v_gene: TRBV7-6
len: 13

CDR3aa: CASSFRTNSYNEQFF
CDR3nt: TGTGCCAGCAGCTTTCGGACTAATTCCTACAATGAGCAGTTCTTC
j_gene: TRBJ2-1
abundance: many
d_gene: .
v_gene: TRBV3-1
len: 15

CDR3aa: CASSNRRAYEQYF
CDR3nt: TGTGCCAGCAGCAACCGACGGGCCTACGAGCAGTACTTC
j_gene: TRBJ2-7
abundance: many
d_gene: .
v_gene: TRBV11-2
len: 13

CDR3aa: CASSQAVTGSEQFF
CDR3nt: TGCGCCAGCAGCCAAGCCGTGACAGGGAGTGAGCAGTTCTTC
j_gene: TRBJ2-1
abundance: .
d_gene: TRBD1
v_gene: TRBV4-1
len: 14

CDR3aa: CASSLYPGPYEQYF
CDR3nt: TGTGCCAGCAGTTTATATCCAGGCCCTTACGAGCAGTACTTC
j_gene: TRBJ2-7
abundance: few
d_gene: .
v_gene: TRBV12-3/TRBV12-4
len: 14

CDR3aa: CAWSGDRDSGELFF
CDR3nt: TGTGCCTGGAGTGGGGACAGGGATTCCGGGGAGCTGTTTTTT
j_gene: TRBJ2-2
abundance: .
d_gene: TRBD1
v_gene: TRBV30
len: 14

CDR3aa: CASSLVGWSYTF
CDR3nt: TGCGCCAGCAGCTTAGTCGGTTGGAGCTACACCTTC
j_gene: TRBJ1-2
abundance: .
d_gene: .
v_gene: TRBV5-1
len: 12

CDR3aa: CSARAGSPEELFF
CDR3nt: TGCAGTGCTAGAGCGGGCAGCCCTGAGGAGCTGTTTTTT
j_gene: TRBJ2-2
abundance: .
d_gene: .
v_gene: TRBV20-1
len: 13

CDR3aa: CASSLDGDKETQYF
CDR3nt: TGTGCCAGCAGCCTAGACGGGGACAAAGAGACCCAGTACTTC
j_gene: TRBJ2-5
abundance: .
d_gene: .
v_gene: TRBV14
len: 14

CDR3aa: CASSGQGARNTEAFF
CDR3nt: TGTGCCAGCAGTGGCCAGGGAGCAAGGAACACTGAAGCTTTCTTT
j_gene: TRBJ1-1
abundance: .
d_gene: .
v_gene: TRBV2
len: 15

CDR3aa: CASSYGTRSDNEQFF
CDR3nt: TGTGCCAGCAGTTACGGGACTAGGTCTGACAATGAGCAGTTCTTC
j_gene: TRBJ2-1
abundance: .
d_gene: TRBD2
v_gene: TRBV6-6
len: 15

CDR3aa: CASSDSTSGSYEQYF
CDR3nt: TGTGCCAGCAGTGACTCGACTAGCGGGAGCTACGAGCAGTACTTC
j_gene: TRBJ2-7
abundance: .
d_gene: TRBD2
v_gene: TRBV7-2
len: 15

CDR3aa: CASSIGVTGELFF
CDR3nt: TGTGCCAGCAGCATAGGGGTCACCGGGGAGCTGTTTTTT
j_gene: TRBJ2-2
abundance: few
d_gene: .
v_gene: TRBV14
len: 13